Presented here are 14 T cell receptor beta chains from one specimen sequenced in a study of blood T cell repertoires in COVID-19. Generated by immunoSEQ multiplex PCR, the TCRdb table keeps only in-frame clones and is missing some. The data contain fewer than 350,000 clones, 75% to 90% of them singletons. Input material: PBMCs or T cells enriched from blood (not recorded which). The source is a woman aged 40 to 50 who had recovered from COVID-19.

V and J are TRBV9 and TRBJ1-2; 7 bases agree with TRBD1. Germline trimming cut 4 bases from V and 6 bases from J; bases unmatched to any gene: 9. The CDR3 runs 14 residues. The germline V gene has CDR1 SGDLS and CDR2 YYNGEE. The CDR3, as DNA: TGTGCCAGCAGCCCCCGGGACAGTACAAATGGCTACACCTTC. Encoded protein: CASSPRDSTNGYTF.

The CDR3 nucleotides are TGCGCCAGCAGCTTGATCACAGATCAAGAGACCCAGTACTTC. Translated, it gives CASSLITDQETQYF. This chain connects TRBV5-1 to TRBJ2-5; D is unresolved. Germline CDR1 SGHRS, CDR2 YFSETQ. V was trimmed by 1 base and J by 2 bases, leaving 9 bases between them. CDR3 length: 14 amino acids.

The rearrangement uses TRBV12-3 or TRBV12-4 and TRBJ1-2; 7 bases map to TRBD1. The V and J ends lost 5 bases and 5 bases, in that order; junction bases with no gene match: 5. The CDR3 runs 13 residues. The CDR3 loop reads CASSPDRTYGYTF. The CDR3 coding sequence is TGTGCCAGCAGTCCGGACAGGACATATGGCTACACCTTC.

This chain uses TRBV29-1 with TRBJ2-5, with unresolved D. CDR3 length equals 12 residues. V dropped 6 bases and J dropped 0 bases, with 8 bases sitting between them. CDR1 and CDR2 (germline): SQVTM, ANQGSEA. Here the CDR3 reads CSVSSNQETQYF. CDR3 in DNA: TGCAGCGTCTCCAGTAACCAAGAGACCCAGTACTTC.

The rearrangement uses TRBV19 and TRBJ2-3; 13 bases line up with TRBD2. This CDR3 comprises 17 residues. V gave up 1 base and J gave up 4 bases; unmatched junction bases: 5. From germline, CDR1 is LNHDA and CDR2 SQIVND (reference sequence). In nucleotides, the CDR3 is TGTGCCAGTAGTATAGCACTAGCGGGGGGGCCGTCAGATACGCAGTATTTT. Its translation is CASSIALAGGPSDTQYF.

DNA of the CDR3: TGCGCCAGCCAGGTAGCGGGGGACTACAATGAGCAGTTCTTC. Amino acids: CASQVAGDYNEQFF. This rearrangement joins TRBV5-1 to TRBJ2-1, with 9 bases matching TRBD2. With V trimmed by 7 bases and J by 3 bases, 5 bases remained unmatched. There are 14 residues in the CDR3. Per germline, CDR1 SGHRS and CDR2 YFSETQ. Full variable domain (rest looked up from reference TRBV5-1 and TRBJ2-1): KAGVTQTPRYLIKTRGQQVTLSCSPISGHRSVSWYQQTPGQGLQFLFEYFSETQRNKGNFPGRFSGRQFSNSRSEMNVSTLELGDSALYLCASQVAGDYNEQFFGPGTRLTVL.

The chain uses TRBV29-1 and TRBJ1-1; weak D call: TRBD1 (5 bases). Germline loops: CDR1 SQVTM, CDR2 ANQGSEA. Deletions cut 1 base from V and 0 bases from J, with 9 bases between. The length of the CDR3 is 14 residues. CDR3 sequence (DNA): TGCAGCGTTGAAGTTAGGGGCTTGAACACTGAAGCTTTCTTT. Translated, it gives CSVEVRGLNTEAFF.

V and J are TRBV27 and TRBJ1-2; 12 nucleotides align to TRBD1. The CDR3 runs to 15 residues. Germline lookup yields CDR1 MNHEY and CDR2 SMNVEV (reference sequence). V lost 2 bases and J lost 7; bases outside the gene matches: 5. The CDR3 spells CASSLAGTGGSGYTF. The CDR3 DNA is TGTGCCAGCAGTTTAGCTGGGACAGGGGGCAGTGGCTACACCTTC.

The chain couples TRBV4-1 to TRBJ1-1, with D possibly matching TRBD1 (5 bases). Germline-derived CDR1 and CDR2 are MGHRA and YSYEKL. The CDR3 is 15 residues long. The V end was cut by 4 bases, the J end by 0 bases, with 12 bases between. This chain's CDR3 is CASSLSRTLNTEAFF. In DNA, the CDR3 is TGCGCCAGCAGCCTCTCTAGGACATTGAACACTGAAGCTTTCTTT.

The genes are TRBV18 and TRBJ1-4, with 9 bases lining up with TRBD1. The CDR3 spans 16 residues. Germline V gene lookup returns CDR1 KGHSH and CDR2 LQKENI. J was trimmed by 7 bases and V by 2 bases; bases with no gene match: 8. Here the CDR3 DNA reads TGTGCCAGCTCACCAAGAGGACAGGGGCTGGGTGAAAAACTGTTTTTT. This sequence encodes CASSPRGQGLGEKLFF.

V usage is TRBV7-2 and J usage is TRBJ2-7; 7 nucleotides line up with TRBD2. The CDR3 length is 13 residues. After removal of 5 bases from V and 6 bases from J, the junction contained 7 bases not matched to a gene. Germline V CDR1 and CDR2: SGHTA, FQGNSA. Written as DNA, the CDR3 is TGTGCCAGCAGCCCGGGGGGTGGAGGCGAGCAGTACTTC. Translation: CASSPGGGGEQYF.

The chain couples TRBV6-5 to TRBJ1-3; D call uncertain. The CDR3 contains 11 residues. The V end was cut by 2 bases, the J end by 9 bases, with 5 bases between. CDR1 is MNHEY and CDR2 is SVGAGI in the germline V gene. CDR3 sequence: CASSYAGTIYF. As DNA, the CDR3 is TGTGCCAGCAGTTACGCCGGCACCATATATTTT.

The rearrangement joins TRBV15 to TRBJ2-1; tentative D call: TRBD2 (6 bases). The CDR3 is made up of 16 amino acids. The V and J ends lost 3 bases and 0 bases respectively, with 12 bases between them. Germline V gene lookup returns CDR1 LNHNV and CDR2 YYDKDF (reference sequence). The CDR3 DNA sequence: TGTGCCACCAGCAGCCCCGGGGAGGCCTCCTACAATGAGCAGTTCTTC. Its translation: CATSSPGEASYNEQFF.

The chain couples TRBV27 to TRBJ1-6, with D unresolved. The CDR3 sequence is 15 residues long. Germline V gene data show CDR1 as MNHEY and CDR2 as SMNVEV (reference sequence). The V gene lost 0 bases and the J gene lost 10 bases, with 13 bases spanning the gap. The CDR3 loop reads CASSLSQTGVSPLHF. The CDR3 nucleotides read TGTGCCAGCAGTTTATCACAGACCGGCGTGTCACCCCTCCACTTT.